This TCR beta chain was documented in a study of early T cells in non-severe SARS-CoV-2 infection. At the level of the study: The study sequenced bulk RNA from unsorted whole blood, with chains unpaired.

Attachment of unique molecular identifiers was made to individual cDNA molecules. TCRdb reanalysed the 5' RACE reads using MiXCR and keeps one entry per CDR3 protein. Found here are fewer than 65,000 distinct CDR3 sequences, about an eighth of them singletons; the top ten hold under 1.5%. This clonotype is medium-sized by share. Its specificity is not known. Whole-study findings and limits: The study's VDJdb matching favored anti-spike CD8 responses and missed private and CD4 specificities.

The CDR3 covers 15 residues. Germline V CDR1 and CDR2: DFQATT, SNEGSKA (reference sequence). V trimming: 0 bases; J trimming: 0 bases; junction bases outside the gene matches: 5. The origin of this receptor is an adult who was a healthcare worker with PCR-confirmed SARS-CoV-2 infection or an uninfected control (not recorded which). The material sequenced was whole blood. The chain joins TRBV20-1 to TRBJ2-7, with 7 bases that match TRBD2. The CDR3 DNA sequence: TGCAGTGCTAGAGATCCTGGGAGGGTCTCCTACGAGCAGTACTTC. Residues: CSARDPGRVSYEQYF.